This TCR beta chain emerged from a study of Graves' ophthalmopathy and Graves' hyperthyroidism. Having ophthalmopathy, the donors showed moderate-to-severe activity, CAS ≥3 and NOSPECS ≥4, with disease lasting under 3 months. Certain patients were not enrolled. These were patients with other autoimmune diseases, uncontrolled infections, pregnancy or lactation. Orbital computed tomography, together with clinical symptoms, serum thyroxine, TRAb and thyroid ultrasound, was used for diagnosis. The authors amplified TCR beta CDR3 regions, and they did so from RNA transcripts for repertoire sequencing. Second-round multiplex PCR came after first-round RT-PCR with HTBI primers. TCRdb independently ran MiXCR on the multiplex PCR reads; one entry per CDR3 protein. This sample has 650,000 to 900,000 distinct CDR3 sequences, with roughly two fifths found just once. V was clipped by 3 bases and J by 3 bases, with 12 bases between them. The length of the CDR3 is 16 residues.

This TCR was sampled from an adult man with Graves' ophthalmopathy. The gene calls are TRBV12-3 or TRBV12-4 and TRBJ2-6, with D unresolved. The sequenced material came from peripheral blood. CDR3 DNA sequence: TGTGCCAGCAGTTTCCCAAAGGCCTGTGGGGCCAACGTCCTGACTTTC. Translating gives CASSFPKACGANVLTF.